The present T cell receptor (beta chain) was sequenced within a study of shared clonotypes between healthy human individuals. Across the whole study: Samples came from a couple of female and three male donors aged 18 to 49.

Genomic DNA of unsorted samples came from tens of millions of PBMCs. Sequencing used immunoSEQ multiplex PCR; TCRdb keeps in-frame clones, though not all of them. Here the sample spans over 400,000 clones, about 85% being singletons. This clone was observed once. No conserved phenylalanine or tryptophan ends this CDR3, so it is likely a read error. The limits of the CDR3 on the DNA are not certain, so only TCRdb's listed CDR3 is given. Inclusive of both ends, the CDR3 amounts to 16 amino acids. The germline V gene encodes CDR1 MNHNS and CDR2 SASEGT. V is TRBV6-1 and J is TRBJ2-6. The origin of this receptor is a woman aged 40 to 50 in good health. Some clones in this sample may be carry-over from other donors' samples. The sequenced material came from PBMCs. The CDR3 reads CASSELGFSEANVLTL.